The subject of this entry is one T cell receptor (beta chain). The antigen is unknown. This record belongs to a study of shared clonotypes between healthy human individuals. Study-wide background: The composition of the donors was two women and a few men aged 18 to 49. Study results and caveats: The study generally estimated greater richness for naive than memory subsets.

The donors, healthy adults who were HIV-negative, had experienced no recent acute infections or vaccinations. Negatively enriched CD4+ T cells were divided by CD45RA into naive and memory. Trimming at V came to 0 bases and at J to 5 bases, leaving 12 bases not matched to a gene. The CDR3 has 17 residues. From germline, CDR1 is SGHRS and CDR2 YFSETQ. Produced via immunoSEQ multiplex PCR; TCRdb's table is partial and in-frame only. This sample has 2,500,000 or so clones, with roughly 93% found just once. The sequence came from a man between 18 and 29 years old in good health. Some clones in this sample may be carry-over from other donors' samples. The sample taken for sequencing was naive CD4+ T cells from PBMCs. Specified subset: CD45RA+ positively selected. The chain joins TRBV5-1 to TRBJ1-1, with 8 bases lining up with TRBD1. Written as DNA, the CDR3 is TGCGCCAGCAGCTTGGGCGCGGCAGGGGGCGCGTGGACTGAAGCTTTCTTT. Residues: CASSLGAAGGAWTEAFF.